The table lists the clone carrying this TCR beta chain with many counts. Its antigen remains unidentified. Per germline, CDR1 LGHDT and CDR2 YNNKEL (reference sequence). There are 13 residues in the CDR3. The V gene lost 4 bases and the J gene lost 7 bases, with 13 bases spanning the gap. The sample belongs to a study of breast tumors, draining lymph nodes, adjacent tissues. TCRdb redid the calling of the multiplex PCR reads with MiXCR, one entry per CDR3 protein. The profile covers 84,000 or so distinct CDR3 sequences, with around 29% appearing a single time and 8.1% taken by the ten largest. The lymph nodes were axillary draining lymph nodes from breast cancer patients. Overall study results and limits: Tumor TCR diversity was below lymph nodes but above nontumor tissue. The data were judged consistent with most tumor T cells coming from lymph node and expanding in tumor. Luminal-like breast cancer showed significantly greater tumor-nontumor repertoire similarity than basal-like breast cancer did.

This chain connects TRBV3-1 to TRBJ1-2; unclear D gene. This clonotype was sampled from a female donor with breast cancer. Some clones in this sample may be carry-over from other donors' samples. The sequenced material came from axillary lymph node tissue. The CDR3 region is CASSPRKLGGYTF. In DNA, the CDR3 is TGTGCCAGCAGCCCTCGGAAGCTCGGTGGCTACACCTTC.